This T cell receptor beta chain appears in the sequencing data of a study of radiotherapy plus CTLA-4 blockade in lung cancer. The overall study: Approximately 18% of patients responded objectively, and 31% achieved disease control. Study findings and constraints: In blood, after radiotherapy plus ipilimumab, tumor-derived TCR clones expanded. Response, reportedly, was best predicted by interferon-beta along with early blood T cell clone dynamics.

Focal radiation plus CTLA-4 blockade with ipilimumab was administered to patients who had chemo-refractory metastatic non-small-cell lung cancer. Using immunoSEQ multiplex PCR, the repertoire was profiled, and TCRdb retains in-frame clones only, with some absent. The top ten clones hold more than 8% of a sample with roughly 77,000 clones, roughly 80% of them seen once. With 2 bases removed from V and 6 bases from J, the gap between germline ends came to 13 bases. This CDR3 spans 14 amino acids. The germline V gene has CDR1 MNHEY and CDR2 SVGAGI. On this clone itself: Its matching antigen is unknown.

The source material was peripheral blood, sampled from a patient treated with radiotherapy plus ipilimumab. The rearrangement joins TRBV6-5 to TRBJ1-2; D might be TRBD1 (5 bases). The source of this sequence is a human donor with non-small cell lung cancer whose response to radiotherapy plus ipilimumab could not be evaluated. Written as DNA, the CDR3 is TGTGCCAGCAGTTACACGGAACCCAGGGATGGCTACACCTTC. Translating gives CASSYTEPRDGYTF.